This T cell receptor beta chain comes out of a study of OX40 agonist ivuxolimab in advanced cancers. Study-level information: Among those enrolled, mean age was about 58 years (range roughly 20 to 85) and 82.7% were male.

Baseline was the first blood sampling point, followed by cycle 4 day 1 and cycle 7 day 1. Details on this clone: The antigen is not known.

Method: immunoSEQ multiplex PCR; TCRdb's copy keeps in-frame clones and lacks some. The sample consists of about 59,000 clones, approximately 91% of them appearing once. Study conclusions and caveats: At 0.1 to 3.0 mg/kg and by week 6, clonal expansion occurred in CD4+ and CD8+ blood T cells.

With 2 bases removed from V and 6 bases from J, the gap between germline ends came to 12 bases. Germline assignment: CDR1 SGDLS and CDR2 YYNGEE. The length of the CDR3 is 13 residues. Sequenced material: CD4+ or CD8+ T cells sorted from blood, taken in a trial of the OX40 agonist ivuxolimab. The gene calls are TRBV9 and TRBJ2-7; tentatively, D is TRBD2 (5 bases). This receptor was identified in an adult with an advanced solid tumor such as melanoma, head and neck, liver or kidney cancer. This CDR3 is CASSVVGIGEQYF. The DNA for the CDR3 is TGTGCCAGCAGCGTTGTCGGGATTGGCGAGCAGTACTTC.